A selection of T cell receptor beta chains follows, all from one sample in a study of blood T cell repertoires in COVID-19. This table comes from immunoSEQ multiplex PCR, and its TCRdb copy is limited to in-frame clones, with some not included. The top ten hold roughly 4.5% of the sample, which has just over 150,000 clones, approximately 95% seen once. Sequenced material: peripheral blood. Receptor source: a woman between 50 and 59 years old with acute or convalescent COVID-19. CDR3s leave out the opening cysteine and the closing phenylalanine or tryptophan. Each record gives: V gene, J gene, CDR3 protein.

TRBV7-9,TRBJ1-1,ASSLETGGEAF
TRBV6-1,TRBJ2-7,ASSRGRGPEDEQY
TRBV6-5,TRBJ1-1,ATTSGTLNTEAF
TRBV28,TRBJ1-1,ASSIPQEAF
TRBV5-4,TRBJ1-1,ASSLEQVAGEAF
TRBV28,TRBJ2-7,ASSLAGVSSEQY
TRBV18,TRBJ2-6,ASSLGNVGLTGANVLT
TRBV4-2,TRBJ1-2,ASSQDAGGVLT
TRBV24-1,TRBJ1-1,ATRGGNTEAF
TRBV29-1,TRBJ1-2,SVEEIFRTGRPRYT
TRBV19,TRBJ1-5,ASSIGLMISNQPQH
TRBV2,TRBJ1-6,ASSPDRVRNSPLH
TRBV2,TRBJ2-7,ASPGLAGTWY
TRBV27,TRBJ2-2,ASSLSTSVQGVTGELF
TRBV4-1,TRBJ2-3,ASSQEFEGLAGADTQY
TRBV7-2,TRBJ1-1,ASNSRGLNTEAF
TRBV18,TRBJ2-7,ASSPGTGDYEQY
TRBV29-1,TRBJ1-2,SVDRETYGYT
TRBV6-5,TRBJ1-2,ASSPGQGLDYGYT
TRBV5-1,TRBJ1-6,ASSLRERNSPLH
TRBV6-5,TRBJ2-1,ASRQSLAGEQF
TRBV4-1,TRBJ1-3,ASSQERLGGLNTIY
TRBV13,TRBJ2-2,ASSSRDSLATGELF
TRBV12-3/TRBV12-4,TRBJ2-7,ASSQGLAYEQY
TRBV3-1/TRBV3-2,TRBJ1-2,ASSQGRGNYGYT
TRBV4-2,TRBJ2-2,ASSPLAGGRTGELF
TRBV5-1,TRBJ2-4,ASSPKPLIAKNIQY
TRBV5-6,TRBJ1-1,ASSLPQGGAF
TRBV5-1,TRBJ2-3,ASTFGGTDTQY
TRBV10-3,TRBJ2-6,AISRASGVSGANVLT
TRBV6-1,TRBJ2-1,ASSDTGTTLNNEQF
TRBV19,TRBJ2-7,ASSIQGSSSYEQY
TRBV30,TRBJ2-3,AWSEASDTQY
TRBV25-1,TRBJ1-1,ASSPGDLNTEAF
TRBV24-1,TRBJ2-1,ATSDLRRGDNEQF
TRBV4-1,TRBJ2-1,ASSLLSREGGEQF